A single sample is the source of the 21 T cell receptor beta chains below, sequenced in a study of Tregs in tolerant kidney transplant recipients (dated by TCRdb to about 2019). Receptor libraries were prepared by the immunoSEQ multiplex PCR assay. TCRdb took over this immuneACCESS table, retaining in-frame rearrangements with V and J assigned. Such tables are incomplete; in checked studies, under half of the missing clones stem from an unresolved V gene, and the remainder is unexplained. The sample table shows some 110,000 clones, and roughly 93% are seen once. Of the sample, more than 0.45% is held by the ten largest clones. The sequenced sample was CD4+ T cells from blood. The receptors were sampled from a human donor in good health.

V and J are TRBV10-1 and TRBJ2-7, with D possibly TRBD2 on 5 matching bases. The V end lost 2 bases, the J end lost 0 bases, and 14 bases lay between the germline ends. Germline-derived CDR1 and CDR2 are WNHNN and SYGVQD (reference sequence). The CDR3 spans 16 residues. The CDR3, as DNA: TGCGCCAGCAGTGAGGGGCGGACTTCACTCTCCTACGAGCAGTACTTC. This gives the protein CASSEGRTSLSYEQYF.

The chain couples TRBV10-3 to TRBJ1-6; D gene unclear. The V end was cut by 6 bases, the J end by 10 bases, with 10 bases between. Per germline, CDR1 ENHRY and CDR2 SYGVKD. The CDR3 has 12 residues. The CDR3 nucleotides are TGTGCCATCAGCCCCGAAGGCTCACCCCTCCACTTT. This translates into CAISPEGSPLHF.

The chain's CDR3 is CASSQGPNWDGYTF. CDR3 DNA: TGTGCCAGCAGCCAGGGACCCAATTGGGATGGCTACACCTTC. The rearrangement joins TRBV5-5 to TRBJ1-2, with a tentative D call TRBD1 (5 bases). In germline, CDR1 is SGHKS, CDR2 YYEKEE (reference sequence). CDR3 length equals 14 residues. V was trimmed by 4 bases and J by 6 bases, leaving 16 bases between them.

The V call is TRBV5-1, the J call TRBJ2-3; D perhaps matches TRBD1 (5 bases). V lost 7 bases, J lost 4 bases, and 19 bases lay in between. The germline gives CDR1 SGHRS, CDR2 YFSETQ. This CDR3 spans 15 amino acids. In DNA, the CDR3 is TGCGCCAGCGGGAATAGGGCAGGGAAGCCAGATACGCAGTATTTT. Amino acid sequence: CASGNRAGKPDTQYF. Variable domain in full (rest from reference TRBV5-1 and TRBJ2-3): KAGVTQTPRYLIKTRGQQVTLSCSPISGHRSVSWYQQTPGQGLQFLFEYFSETQRNKGNFPGRFSGRQFSNSRSEMNVSTLELGDSALYLCASGNRAGKPDTQYFGPGTRLTVL.

The chain couples TRBV9 to TRBJ1-1; D is undetermined. The CDR3 extends over 14 amino acids. Per germline, CDR1 SGDLS and CDR2 YYNGEE. The V gene lost 3 bases and the J gene lost 3 bases, with 12 bases spanning the gap. The CDR3 DNA reads TGTGCCAGCAGCGCCCAATCGGGGTACACTGAAGCTTTCTTT. Amino acid sequence: CASSAQSGYTEAFF.

The chain uses TRBV7-9 and TRBJ1-4; D not certain. The CDR3 has 15 residues. The V end lost 2 bases, the J end lost 0 bases, and 7 bases lay between the germline ends. The germline CDR1 and CDR2 sequences are SEHNR and FQNEAQ (reference sequence). The CDR3 DNA sequence: TGTGCCAGCAGCTTAATACCGGCAACTAATGAAAAACTGTTTTTT. Translated, it gives CASSLIPATNEKLFF.

V gene TRBV2 combines with J gene TRBJ1-3; 8 bases match TRBD1. V gave up 6 bases and J gave up 3 bases; unmatched junction bases: 7. Looked up from germline, CDR1 is SNHLY and CDR2 is FYNNEI. The CDR3 spans 15 residues. The CDR3 nucleotides are TGTGCCAGCAGGGGCCGGACAGGGCTTGGAAACACCATATATTTT. This codes for CASRGRTGLGNTIYF. Full variable domain (missing parts from reference TRBV2 and TRBJ1-3): EPEVTQTPSHQVTQMGQEVILRCVPISNHLYFYWYRQILGQKVEFLVSFYNNEISEKSEIFDDQFSVERPDGSNFTLKIRSTKLEDSAMYFCASRGRTGLGNTIYFGEGSWLTVV.

The chain couples TRBV15 to TRBJ1-5; D gene ambiguous. Trimming removed 0 bases from V and 5 bases from J, with 8 bases in between. CDR3 length: 14 amino acids. Germline V gives CDR1 LNHNV, CDR2 YYDKDF (reference sequence). In DNA, the CDR3 is TGTGCCACCAGCAGAGATGTTTGGCATCAGCCCCAGCATTTT. Translation gives CATSRDVWHQPQHF.

The chain couples TRBV18 to TRBJ2-4, with 16 bases identical to TRBD2. Per the germline V gene, CDR1 is KGHSH and CDR2 is LQKENI. The CDR3 covers 18 residues. V was pared by 3 bases and J by 13 bases, with 15 bases of the junction left unmatched. Written as DNA, the CDR3 is TGTGCCAGCTCACCCCACCCTGCTGGGACTAGCGGGGGGGCCCTCCAGTACTTC. Translated, it gives CASSPHPAGTSGGALQYF.

The chain has TRBV9 and TRBJ2-2, with TRBD2 matching 11 bases. The germline CDR1 and CDR2 sequences are SGDLS and YYNGEE. CDR3 length equals 19 residues. V was pared by 0 bases and J by 1 base, with 8 bases of the junction left unmatched. CDR3 region: CASSVEPLAGGLNTGELFF. As DNA, the CDR3 is TGTGCCAGCAGCGTAGAGCCTCTAGCGGGAGGACTGAACACCGGGGAGCTGTTTTTT.

The rearrangement uses TRBV30 and TRBJ1-2; TRBD1 matches at 9 bases. Looked up from germline, CDR1 is GTSNPN and CDR2 is SVGIG (reference sequence). This CDR3 contains 13 residues. V shed 3 bases, J shed 6 bases, and the junction held 5 bases outside the gene matches. The CDR3 coding sequence is TGTGCCTGGAGAGGACAGGGGCTGAATGGCTACACCTTC. This translates into CAWRGQGLNGYTF. Full variable domain (remainder filled in from reference TRBV30 and TRBJ1-2): SQTIHQWPATLVQPVGSPLSLECTVEGTSNPNLYWYRQAAGRGLQLLFYSVGIGQISSEVPQNLSASRPQDRQFILSSKKLLLSDSGFYLCAWRGQGLNGYTFGSGTRLTVV.

V is TRBV9 and J is TRBJ1-2; D unclear. Trimming removed 0 bases from V and 4 bases from J, with 4 bases in between. The length of the CDR3 is 12 residues. The germline V gene has CDR1 SGDLS and CDR2 YYNGEE. In nucleotides, the CDR3 is TGTGCCAGCAGCGTAGGTGTCTATGGCTACACCTTC. It encodes CASSVGVYGYTF.

The chain has TRBV6-5 and TRBJ1-1, with D maybe TRBD1 (5 bases). There are 15 residues in the CDR3. Between the trimmed V and J ends, which lost 2 bases and 5 bases, there was a span of 15 bases. The germline V gene encodes CDR1 MNHEY and CDR2 SVGAGI. The CDR3 region is CASSYAGRAETEAFF. The CDR3 DNA reads TGTGCCAGCAGTTACGCCGGCAGGGCGGAGACTGAAGCTTTCTTT.

The sample holds one count of this clone. The V and J genes are TRBV2 and TRBJ1-5; the D gene is possibly TRBD1 (5 bases). The ends were cut back, 7 bases at V and 0 bases at J, with 16 bases in the middle. Germline CDR1 and CDR2: SNHLY and FYNNEI. The CDR3 loop spans 16 amino acids. The CDR3 is CASKEQEYYSNQPQHF. The DNA for the CDR3 is TGTGCCAGCAAGGAACAGGAATACTATAGCAATCAGCCCCAGCATTTT.

The CDR3 loop reads CATSSQPGPLYEQYF. The CDR3 DNA sequence: TGTGCCACCAGCAGCCAACCCGGGCCCCTCTACGAGCAGTACTTC. The V gene is TRBV15, the J gene TRBJ2-7; D is ambiguous. CDR3 length: 15 amino acids. Per the germline V gene, CDR1 is LNHNV and CDR2 is YYDKDF (reference sequence). Trimming stripped 3 bases from V and 3 bases from J, with 15 bases between.

V gene TRBV4-1 combines with J gene TRBJ2-2, with unresolved D. The CDR3 consists of 12 residues. V lost 5 bases and J 5 bases, leaving 6 bases between the germline ends. Germline CDR1 is MGHRA and CDR2 is YSYEKL. CDR3 loop: CASSRRTGELFF. DNA for the CDR3: TGCGCCAGCAGCAGGAGAACCGGGGAGCTGTTTTTT.

The chain recombines TRBV6-5 with TRBJ1-2; D unresolved. Trimming took off 0 bases at V and 0 bases at J, with 8 bases between the two ends. The CDR3 loop spans 15 amino acids. Germline assignment: CDR1 MNHEY and CDR2 SVGAGI. In DNA form, the CDR3 reads TGTGCCAGCAGTTACTCGACCGGGGCTAACTATGGCTACACCTTC. Translation gives CASSYSTGANYGYTF.

CDR3 residues: CASSLGSGGTDTQYF. The CDR3 nucleotides read TGCGCCAGCAGCTTGGGGTCGGGAGGCACAGATACGCAGTATTTT. This chain uses TRBV5-1 with TRBJ2-3; weak D call: TRBD2 (6 bases). The CDR3 contains 15 residues. Germline V lookup: CDR1 SGHRS, CDR2 YFSETQ. The ends were cut back, 0 bases at V and 1 base at J, with 9 bases in the middle.

The rearrangement uses TRBV10-2 and TRBJ1-5; D call uncertain. The ends were cut back, 8 bases at V and 0 bases at J, with 8 bases in the middle. Germline assignment: CDR1 WSHSY and CDR2 SAAADI. This CDR3 contains 13 residues. CDR3 region: CASGLNSNQPQHF. The CDR3 bases are TGCGCCAGCGGGCTAAATAGCAATCAGCCCCAGCATTTT.

The chain is built from TRBV5-4 and TRBJ1-3, with 9 bases lining up with TRBD1. CDR3 length equals 15 residues. Germline V gene lookup returns CDR1 SGHNT and CDR2 YYREEE (reference sequence). V trimming: 4 bases; J trimming: 7 bases; junction bases outside the gene matches: 9. The CDR3 DNA sequence: TGTGCCAGCAGCCCGGACAGGGGACGGTGGAACACCATATATTTT. Amino acid sequence: CASSPDRGRWNTIYF.

The chain couples TRBV11-2 to TRBJ2-5, with D perhaps matching TRBD2 (7 bases). V was pared by 2 bases and J by 4 bases, with 14 bases between. The CDR3 runs 15 residues. Germline assignment: CDR1 SGHAT and CDR2 FQNNGV. The DNA of the CDR3 is TGTGCCAGCAGCTTAATAGGGGGGGAAATAGAGACCCAGTACTTC. It codes for CASSLIGGEIETQYF.